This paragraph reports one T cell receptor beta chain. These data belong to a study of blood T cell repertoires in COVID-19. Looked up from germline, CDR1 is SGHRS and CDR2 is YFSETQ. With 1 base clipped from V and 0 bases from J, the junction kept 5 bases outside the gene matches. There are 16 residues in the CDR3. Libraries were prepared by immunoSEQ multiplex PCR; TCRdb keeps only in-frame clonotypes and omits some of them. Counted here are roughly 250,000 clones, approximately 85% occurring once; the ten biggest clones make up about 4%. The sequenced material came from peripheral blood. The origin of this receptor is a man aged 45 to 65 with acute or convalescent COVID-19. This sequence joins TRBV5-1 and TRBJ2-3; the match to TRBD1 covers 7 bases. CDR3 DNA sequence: TGCGCCAGCAGCTTGTTCGGGACAGATAGCACAGATACGCAGTATTTT. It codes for CASSLFGTDSTDTQYF.